These 8 T cell receptor beta chains were all obtained from the same sample, sequenced in a study of early T cells in non-severe SARS-CoV-2 infection. TCRdb independently ran MiXCR on the 5' RACE reads; one entry per CDR3 protein. The table records roughly 88,000 distinct CDR3 sequences, 14% of them present only once. The sequencing input was whole blood. The receptor set was obtained from an adult who was a healthcare worker with PCR-confirmed SARS-CoV-2 infection or an uninfected control (not recorded which).

J is TRBJ2-7 and V is TRBV5-1; 8 nucleotides agree with TRBD1. Trimming at V came to 2 bases and at J to 3 bases, leaving 4 bases not matched to a gene. The germline V gene has CDR1 SGHRS and CDR2 YFSETQ. This CDR3 contains 14 residues. CDR3 sequence: CASSFGTGLYEQYF. CDR3 nucleotides: TGCGCCAGCAGCTTCGGGACAGGACTCTACGAGCAGTACTTC.

In its sample, this clonotype was seen once. The chain links TRBV7-2 to TRBJ1-1; D is unclear. The CDR3 sequence is 14 residues long. The germline V gene has CDR1 SGHTA and CDR2 FQGNSA. Trimming left V 3 bases short and J 1 base short, with 9 bases between. The CDR3 sequence is CASSLSAKNTEAFF. The CDR3 bases are TGTGCCAGCAGCTTGTCCGCGAAGAACACTGAAGCTTTCTTT.

This clonotype was counted only a few times. The gene calls are TRBV12-3 or TRBV12-4 and TRBJ2-1; no clear D. The CDR3 is made up of 13 amino acids. Trimming pared 4 bases from V and 4 bases from J, leaving 8 bases between. Written as DNA, the CDR3 is TGTGCCAGCAGTTCTCAGGTTTACAATGAGCAGTTCTTC. Translating it yields CASSSQVYNEQFF.

This clonotype was found a few times. The chain recombines TRBV21-1 with TRBJ2-5; the table calls TRBD1, which could not be checked here. TRBV21-1 is given as a pseudogene. The CDR3 loop spans 17 amino acids. CDR3 sequence (DNA): TGTGCCAGCAGCAAACCAATTCGGGGACAGCCGTTCGAGACCCAGTACTTC. Translated: CASSKPIRGQPFETQYF.

The chain employs TRBV9 and TRBJ2-3, with 7 nucleotides matching TRBD1. CDR1 is SGDLS, CDR2 YYNGEE, per germline. CDR3 size: 14 residues. Trimming cost V 7 bases and J 4 bases; bases outside gene matches: 9. The CDR3 spells CASGKQGNADTQYF. In DNA form, the CDR3 reads TGTGCCAGCGGGAAACAGGGGAACGCAGATACGCAGTATTTT.

The V and J genes are TRBV20-1 and TRBJ2-2, with D possibly called TRBD1 or TRBD2 (5 bases each). This CDR3 is built from 15 residues. V was clipped by 3 bases and J by 3 bases, with 14 bases between them. Germline V gene sequence: CDR1 DFQATT, CDR2 SNEGSKA (reference sequence). CDR3 DNA sequence: TGCAGTGCTAGTGACCGGGGCCAGTACACCGGGGAGCTGTTTTTT. This translates into CSASDRGQYTGELFF.

There are a few counts of this clonotype. The chain carries TRBV20-1 and TRBJ1-3, with a possible D match to TRBD1 (5 bases). This CDR3 contains 13 residues. Germline assignment: CDR1 DFQATT and CDR2 SNEGSKA (reference sequence). Trimming cost V 3 bases and J 8 bases, with 14 bases left between them. The chain's CDR3 is CSASTGRADTIYF. The CDR3 coding sequence is TGCAGTGCTAGTACGGGGCGTGCGGACACCATATATTTT.

V and J are TRBV12-3 or TRBV12-4 and TRBJ2-1; D is unresolved. V lost 7 bases to trimming and J lost 9 bases, with 10 bases between them. The CDR3 length is 11 residues. In DNA, the CDR3 is TGTGCCAGCATCCTCCGGAGTGAGCAGTTCTTC. Translation: CASILRSEQFF.